This TCR beta chain is from a study of human T cells and chemical hapten exposure. TCRdb called the RACE reads again in MiXCR, with one record for every CDR3 protein. Of about 360,000 distinct CDR3 sequences listed, around 6.9% are singletons. Many counts were recorded for this clonotype. Time point: patch test 1, 2 weeks after DPC sensitization. The treatment here: therapeutic diphenylcyclopropenone sensitization with weekly scalp DPC. CDR3 length equals 14 residues. V was clipped by 5 bases and J by 3 bases; unmatched bases: 3. This chain links TRBV12-3 or TRBV12-4 with TRBJ2-3; 9 bases are shared with TRBD2. This TCR was sampled from a woman under 30 with alopecia areata. Some clones in this sample may be carry-over from other donors' samples. The sequencing used whole blood, collected in connection with sensitization to the hapten diphenylcyclopropenone (DPC). CDR3 DNA: TGTGCCAGCAGTGACCTAGCGGGGACAGATACGCAGTATTTT. Protein sequence: CASSDLAGTDTQYF.